The TCR beta chain described here comes from a study of Graves' ophthalmopathy and Graves' hyperthyroidism. Overall study results and limits: The model predicted ophthalmopathy progression with 70.59% sensitivity and around 72% specificity.

Germline lookup yields CDR1 DFQATT and CDR2 SNEGSKA (reference sequence). The CDR3 has 14 amino acids. Participants with hyperthyroidism, aged 18 to 65, were newly diagnosed with under 2 months' duration. Many counts were recorded for this clonotype. Its specificity is not known. The TCR beta CDR3 regions underwent amplification from RNA transcripts. A first-round RT-PCR used HTBI primers, followed by a second-round multiplex PCR. TCRdb fed the multiplex PCR reads into MiXCR, producing one record per CDR3 protein. Here the sample spans more than 300,000 distinct CDR3 sequences, 15% to 19% being singletons.

The sample comprised peripheral blood. This sequence joins TRBV20-1 and TRBJ1-6, with a tentative D call TRBD1 (5 bases). This receptor was identified in a woman under 30 with stable Graves' hyperthyroidism. DNA of the CDR3: TGCAGCACCACGGGACGGTGGAATAATTCACCCCTCCACTTT. This encodes CSTTGRWNNSPLHF.